Sequencing of this T cell receptor (beta chain) was carried out in a study of T cells in Graves' hyperthyroidism and ophthalmopathy. TCR beta CDR3 regions were amplified from RNA. The TCR CDR3 was amplified in a first-round RT-PCR using the HTBI primer set. MiXCR, applied by TCRdb to the multiplex PCR reads, yields one record per CDR3 protein. Of some 420,000 distinct CDR3 sequences in the sample, roughly 13% were seen once. Among the patients, aged 18 to 65, hyperthyroidism was newly diagnosed and had lasted under 2 months. This clonotype was seen repeatedly, ten times or more. The sequenced sample consisted of blood. This TCR was recovered from a woman aged 18-29 years with Graves' hyperthyroidism.

CDR3 bases: TGTGCCTGGAGTGTGGGTGCTGAAGCTTTCTTT. Translating gives CAWSVGAEAFF. This chain joins TRBV30 and TRBJ1-1; D unclear. This CDR3 region has 11 residues. The germline V and J ends were trimmed by 0 bases and 6 bases, with 5 bases remaining between them. The germline V gene encodes CDR1 GTSNPN and CDR2 SVGIG (reference sequence).